This TCR beta chain appears in the sequencing data of a study of vaccination and CD4 T cells after COVID-19 (dated by TCRdb to between 2021 and 2024). For context, the study as a whole: Convalescent patients had a positive SARS-CoV-2 result on nasal swab PCR, and of these patients, several had mild disease and one had severe disease. The convalescent cohort comprised six males and four females, including two Hispanic individuals, seven Caucasians, two Asians and one multiracial person. Each participant got two doses of either the Pfizer-BioNTech BNT162b2 vaccine (n=8) or the Moderna mRNA-1273 vaccine (n=2). Post-COVID blood samples from convalescent patients were collected a median of approximately 100 days after diagnosis, with a range of 35 to 161 days. Post-vaccine blood samples were obtained a median of around 74 days after the second vaccine dose, with a range of roughly 13 to 250 days. For stimulating the cultures, overlapping spike peptide pools were used, derived from SARS-CoV-2 as well as from the common cold coronaviruses HCoV-NL63, HCoV-OC43 and HCoV-229E. Control cultures received a CEFX viral epitope pool as the positive control, an HIV-1 Nef peptide pool as the negative control, or no peptide. In roughly 11 COVID-19 convalescent patients and 4 infection-naive healthy vaccine recipients, the spike-specific CD4+ TCR repertoire before mRNA vaccination was compared with the repertoire after mRNA vaccination.

Overall results and qualifications from the work: The median count of SARS-CoV-2-reactive clonotypes went up from approximately 20 after infection to about 41 after vaccination, although the change was not significant. Among the post-vaccine SARS-CoV-2-reactive clones in convalescent patients, a median about 86% showed up only after vaccination, which suggests vaccine-specific priming. Relatively few convalescent patients were included in the study, and early timepoints after natural infection were not analyzed. Of the vaccine-specific clones found in convalescent patients, nearly all (304 of 307) were mono-reactive for SARS-CoV-2 spike instead of being cross-reactive with common cold coronaviruses.

The library was prepared using PCR. TCR sequencing of DNA from cultured CD4+ T cells used the Oncomine TCR Beta short-read assay at the Johns Hopkins FTIC core. The QIAamp micro DNA kit was used to extract genomic DNA from the cultured CD4+ T cells. Oncomine TCR Beta libraries made from cultured CD4+ T cells were pooled using unique dual indexes and sequenced on an Illumina iSeq 100. The authors processed their data as follows. Non-productive sequences were removed, and CDR3s not starting with C, not ending with F or W, or shorter than 7 amino acids were discarded. Antigen-specific clonotypes were identified using the MANAFEST web application through comparison of peptide-stimulated wells with reference and other culture wells. To be called positive, a clone needed an FDR below 0.05, an odds ratio above 5, and a productive frequency above 0.1% in at least two of three replicate wells. A clonotype was classed as cross-reactive if the clonotype showed significant expansion both in SARS-CoV-2 spike wells and in at least one common cold coronavirus spike condition. Levenshtein distances (stringdist) and unrooted phylogenetic trees (ape) in R version 3.6.1 were used to assess CDR3 homology. TCRdb cleaned the public reads at Q25 with fastp, built clones with MiXCR and kept in-frame beta chains. CDR3 protein sequences are deduplicated, and each keeps its most common genes and DNA. TCRdb's processing, not the authors' own work, is the source of the V and J calls. The sample yields 12,000 or so distinct CDR3 sequences; roughly 38% were counted once. Jointly, the top ten make up around 22% of the sample.

As regards this clonotype: No cognate antigen has been identified for it. Within one base of it there is no much larger clone, and no base qualities were kept.

V sheds 1 base and J sheds 0 bases, leaving 10 bases between their ends. Including cysteine and phenylalanine, the CDR3 has 15 amino acids. Only the CDR3 part of the read is kept: 45 bases, read in frame from the first base. The sample's treatment or condition label, in plain terms: approximately nine-day PBMC culture with coronavirus spike peptide pools or control peptides (ViraFEST assay). The ViraFEST assay, used in the study, expanded antigen-specific T cells with peptide pools and then identified the expanded clonotypes through TCR sequencing. Positive SARS-CoV-2 PCR tests in the convalescent patients dated from March to December 2020, before Alpha, Beta and Delta variants emerged in the United States. PBMCs were cultured at fewer than 2.5 million per well in IMDM supplemented with approximately 5.4% human AB serum and 8.5 to 10 IU/ml IL-2, with 9.5 to 10 ug/ml peptide pools added. On days 3 and 7, half of the culture medium was replaced with fresh IL-2-containing medium. Once the cells had been in culture for 9 to 10 days, the EasySep CD4+ T cell isolation kit was used to isolate CD4+ T cells by negative selection. Ficoll-Paque Plus gradient centrifugation was used to isolate PBMCs from whole blood, and the isolated PBMCs were then either used fresh or cryopreserved at -140C. In general, triplicate wells were set up for every culture condition.

This TCR was recovered from a human donor with COVID-19. Material for sequencing was cultured CD4+ T cells from blood. Recombination joined TRBV12-3 or TRBV12-4 with TRBJ2-7; the D gene cannot be named for sure. The CDR3 has the sequence CASSLGVLSSYEQYF. The bases read TGTGCCAGCAGTTTAGGAGTCTTAAGCTCCTACGAGCAGTACTTC.